Presented here are 32 T cell receptor beta chains from one specimen sequenced in a study of blood T cell repertoires in COVID-19. TCRdb's table, derived via immunoSEQ multiplex PCR, lists solely in-frame clones and lacks some. This table holds fewer than 500,000 clones, around 90% found once. Sequencing was carried out using PBMCs or T cells enriched from blood (not recorded which). The source is a woman aged 18-29 years who had recovered from COVID-19.

The J gene is TRBJ2-7, the V gene TRBV7-9; possibly TRBD2 for D (5 bases). The CDR3 loop spans 15 amino acids. V was pared by 5 bases and J by 2 bases, with 16 bases between. From germline, CDR1 is SEHNR and CDR2 FQNEAQ (reference sequence). The CDR3 coding sequence is TGTGCCAGCAGCCCCGGGGTTTCACTCCCCTACGAGCAGTACTTC. Its protein is CASSPGVSLPYEQYF.

On this clone itself: This CDR3 is also generated by other DNA sequences in the sample. This rearrangement joins TRBV18 to TRBJ2-1; 11 nucleotides match TRBD2. The V gene end was trimmed by 4 bases and the J gene end by 9 bases; junction bases not matched to a gene: 5. CDR1 and CDR2 from the germline V gene are KGHSH and LQKENI. The CDR3 length is 14 residues. CDR3 coding DNA: TGTGCCAGCTCACTCGGCCTAGCGGGGGGTGAGCAGTTCTTC. Amino acids: CASSLGLAGGEQFF.

The chain uses TRBV27 and TRBJ2-2, with 10 nucleotides matching TRBD2. The CDR3 contains 16 residues. Losses at the gene ends were 7 bases for V and 7 bases for J; bases not matched to a gene: 12. From germline, CDR1 is MNHEY and CDR2 SMNVEV (reference sequence). The CDR3 sequence is CASTHQTSGGGGELFF. As DNA, the CDR3 is TGTGCCAGCACCCACCAAACCAGCGGGGGGGGCGGGGAGCTGTTTTTT.

This clone was counted a few times. The rearrangement links TRBV28 to TRBJ1-1; 9 bases map to TRBD1. The CDR3 runs to 16 residues. V lost 5 bases and J lost 3; bases outside the gene matches: 10. Germline V CDR1 and CDR2: MDHEN, SYDVKM. The CDR3 bases are TGTGCCAGCAGTCTCACAGGGGGCATTGGGTACACTGAAGCTTTCTTT. This gives the protein CASSLTGGIGYTEAFF.

The genes are TRBV5-1 and TRBJ2-7, with a possible D match to TRBD2 (5 bases). The ends were cut back, 0 bases at V and 2 bases at J, with 12 bases in the middle. CDR3 length: 15 amino acids. The germline gives CDR1 SGHRS, CDR2 YFSETQ. CDR3: CASSLGETNTYEQYF. The DNA of the CDR3 is TGCGCCAGCAGCTTGGGGGAGACCAATACCTACGAGCAGTACTTC.

This chain uses TRBV14 with TRBJ1-1; D might be TRBD1 (5 bases). The germline CDR1 and CDR2 sequences are SGHDN and FVKESK. Trimming stripped 0 bases from V and 0 bases from J, with 11 bases between. CDR3 length: 16 amino acids. This chain's CDR3 is CASSQEKGLMNTEAFF. In DNA form, the CDR3 reads TGTGCCAGCAGCCAAGAGAAGGGGTTGATGAACACTGAAGCTTTCTTT. Together with reference TRBV14 and TRBJ1-1, the CDR3 gives the full variable domain: EAGVTQFPSHSVIEKGQTVTLRCDPISGHDNLYWYRRVMGKEIKFLLHFVKESKQDESGMPNNRFLAERTGGTYSTLKVQPAELEDSGVYFCASSQEKGLMNTEAFFGQGTRLTVV.

V usage is TRBV3-1 (or the pseudogene TRBV3-2) and J usage is TRBJ2-3; perhaps TRBD2 as D (5 bases). Germline lookup yields CDR1 LGHDT and CDR2 YNNKEL (reference sequence). The CDR3 covers 15 residues. V shed 0 bases and J shed 1 base, with 8 bases lying between them. DNA for the CDR3: TGTGCCAGCAGCCAAGATTATAGCGGCACAGATACGCAGTATTTT. As protein: CASSQDYSGTDTQYF.

The chain joins TRBV19 to TRBJ1-6; 12 positions match TRBD1. Germline lookup yields CDR1 LNHDA and CDR2 SQIVND (reference sequence). The trim removed 1 base at V and 11 bases at J, leaving 0 bases unmatched. This CDR3 region has 14 residues. For the CDR3, the DNA is TGTGCCAGTAGTATAGGGGACAGGGGGCCACCCCTCCACTTT. It encodes CASSIGDRGPPLHF. The full variable domain, in which reference TRBV19 and TRBJ1-6 provide the parts outside the CDR3, is DGGITQSPKYLFRKEGQNVTLSCEQNLNHDAMYWYRQDPGQGLRLIYYSQIVNDFQKGDIAEGYSVSREKKESFPLTVTSAQKNPTAFYLCASSIGDRGPPLHFGNGTRLTVT.

This sequence joins TRBV5-1 and TRBJ1-1; D uncertain. Germline CDR1 reads SGHRS; CDR2 reads YFSETQ. Trimming pared 4 bases from V and 5 bases from J, leaving 15 bases between. The CDR3 is 14 amino acids. DNA for the CDR3: TGCGCCAGCAGCCCTGACGGAGGGCAGACTGAAGCTTTCTTT. Translated: CASSPDGGQTEAFF.

With regard to this clone: The identical CDR3 is also encoded by other nucleotide sequences in the sample. DNA for the CDR3: TGTGCCTGGAGCCCAGGGGGCAATCAGCCCCAGCATTTT. It codes for CAWSPGGNQPQHF. The chain couples TRBV30 to TRBJ1-5, with a tentative D call TRBD1 (6 bases). The CDR3 totals 13 residues. Germline values: CDR1 GTSNPN, CDR2 SVGIG (reference sequence). The ends were cut back, 3 bases at V and 2 bases at J, with 8 bases in the middle.

The chain links TRBV24-1 to TRBJ2-7; 11 nucleotides match TRBD1. Unmatched junction bases numbered 5, after V lost 4 bases and J lost 4 bases. CDR1 KGHDR and CDR2 SFDVKD come from the germline V gene. This CDR3 has 15 residues. CDR3 DNA: TGTGCCACCAGTGACCCGGGACAGGGGGAGTACGAGCAGTACTTC. Translated, it gives CATSDPGQGEYEQYF.

The V call is TRBV3-1 (or the pseudogene TRBV3-2), the J call TRBJ2-2; 8 nucleotides line up with TRBD2. CDR1 and CDR2 from the germline V gene are LGHDT and YNNKEL (reference sequence). The CDR3 contains 15 residues. With 2 bases clipped from V and 5 bases from J, the junction kept 4 bases outside the gene matches. The CDR3 loop reads CASSQSGGQTGELFF. The CDR3 DNA is TGTGCCAGCAGCCAATCGGGGGGGCAGACCGGGGAGCTGTTTTTT.

The chain recombines TRBV5-1 with TRBJ1-1; 9 bases fit TRBD1. The J segment lost 3 bases and the V segment lost 4 bases, leaving 16 bases of the junction unmatched. CDR1 and CDR2 (germline): SGHRS, YFSETQ. This CDR3 comprises 18 residues. CDR3 protein: CASSLTGTGPLWDTEAFF. The CDR3 nucleotides read TGCGCCAGCAGCCTCACCGGGACAGGGCCGCTTTGGGACACTGAAGCTTTCTTT.

Worth noting for this clone: Different DNA sequences within this sample yield the same CDR3. The chain recombines TRBV5-1 with TRBJ2-3; 14 positions match TRBD2. Germline-derived CDR1 and CDR2 are SGHRS and YFSETQ. V was clipped by 4 bases and J by 1 base; unmatched bases: 2. The CDR3 consists of 16 residues. Written as DNA, the CDR3 is TGCGCCAGCAGCCCGGGACTAGCGGGGGGCACAGATACGCAGTATTTT. It encodes CASSPGLAGGTDTQYF. Complete variable domain (other parts from reference TRBV5-1 and TRBJ2-3): KAGVTQTPRYLIKTRGQQVTLSCSPISGHRSVSWYQQTPGQGLQFLFEYFSETQRNKGNFPGRFSGRQFSNSRSEMNVSTLELGDSALYLCASSPGLAGGTDTQYFGPGTRLTVL.

This chain connects TRBV5-6 to TRBJ1-1; D remains ambiguous. V dropped 8 bases and J dropped 1 base, with 6 bases sitting between them. CDR3 length: 11 amino acids. Looked up from germline, CDR1 is SGHDT and CDR2 is YYEEEE. This CDR3 is CASGGNTEAFF. CDR3 DNA sequence: TGTGCCAGTGGAGGGAACACTGAAGCTTTCTTT.

Concerning this clone: Other nucleotide sequences from this sample produce the same CDR3. This rearrangement joins TRBV2 to TRBJ1-1; D not certain. Germline values: CDR1 SNHLY, CDR2 FYNNEI. This CDR3 spans 13 amino acids. Trimming removed 1 base at V and 0 bases at J, with 3 bases between. In DNA, the CDR3 is TGTGCCAGCAGTGAAGGCGTGAACACTGAAGCTTTCTTT. It yields the protein CASSEGVNTEAFF.

The chain uses TRBV7-6 and TRBJ2-5; 13 nucleotides match TRBD2. Looked up from germline, CDR1 is SGHVS and CDR2 is FNYEAQ. The CDR3 is 18 residues long. V shed 1 base and J 4 bases; nucleotides not matched to a gene: 9. The CDR3 DNA is TGTGCCAGCAGCTTAGGAGGACTAGCGGGGGCCGGGGGAGAGACCCAGTACTTC. It codes for CASSLGGLAGAGGETQYF.

The chain is built from TRBV6-5 and TRBJ1-6; maybe TRBD1 (6 bases). The CDR3 is made up of 13 amino acids. Germline V gene lookup returns CDR1 MNHEY and CDR2 SVGAGI. The ends were cut back, 6 bases at V and 8 bases at J, with 11 bases in the middle. The CDR3 loop reads CASRRNRDSPLHF. The CDR3 region has the DNA TGTGCCAGCAGACGAAACAGGGATTCACCCCTCCACTTT.

This clone showed up just a few times. The rearrangement joins TRBV11-2 to TRBJ1-4, with D perhaps TRBD1 (6 bases). V dropped 4 bases and J dropped 7 bases, with 16 bases sitting between them. The CDR3 covers 15 residues. The germline V gene encodes CDR1 SGHAT and CDR2 FQNNGV. The CDR3 coding sequence is TGTGCCAGCAGCTCCAACAGGGAAGGGAGTGAAAAACTGTTTTTT. This encodes CASSSNREGSEKLFF.

The chain carries TRBV5-1 and TRBJ2-1; no definite D call. This CDR3 contains 15 residues. Deletions cut 0 bases from V and 0 bases from J, with 7 bases between. Germline CDR1 reads SGHRS; CDR2 reads YFSETQ. The CDR3 reads CASSLGVHSYNEQFF. CDR3 in DNA: TGCGCCAGCAGCTTGGGAGTGCACTCCTACAATGAGCAGTTCTTC.

The CDR3 reads CASSFLLAPLRGSYEQYF. In nucleotides, the CDR3 is TGTGCCAGCAGTTTCCTTTTGGCCCCCCTCAGGGGGTCCTACGAGCAGTACTTC. The gene calls are TRBV28 and TRBJ2-7, with 7 bases identical to TRBD1. This CDR3 region has 18 residues. The V and J ends lost 3 bases and 1 base, in that order; junction bases with no gene match: 15. Germline loops: CDR1 MDHEN, CDR2 SYDVKM.

V usage is TRBV19 and J usage is TRBJ2-4, with D perhaps TRBD2 (6 bases). Between the trimmed V and J ends, which lost 10 bases and 9 bases, there was a span of 13 bases. The CDR3 spans 11 residues. The germline V gene has CDR1 LNHDA and CDR2 SQIVND (reference sequence). The CDR3 protein is CATGARGIQYF. In DNA form, the CDR3 reads TGTGCCACAGGCGCGCGGGGCATTCAGTACTTC.

The chain uses TRBV18 and TRBJ1-2, with TRBD1 identical over 8 bases. Germline CDR1 is KGHSH and CDR2 is LQKENI. The J segment lost 0 bases and the V segment lost 3 bases, leaving 9 bases of the junction unmatched. This CDR3 is built from 17 residues. DNA for the CDR3: TGTGCCAGCTCACCCTTCCCTTTACAGGGGGCTAACTATGGCTACACCTTC. Its translation is CASSPFPLQGANYGYTF.

The chain combines TRBV28 with TRBJ1-4; D not resolved. The CDR3 runs to 14 residues. The germline CDR1 and CDR2 sequences are MDHEN and SYDVKM. Between the trimmed V and J ends, which lost 2 bases and 8 bases, there was a span of 12 bases. The CDR3 sequence: CASSLNGLGEKLFF. Here the CDR3 DNA reads TGTGCCAGCAGTTTAAACGGGTTAGGCGAAAAACTGTTTTTT.

This sequence joins TRBV6-5 and TRBJ2-6; maybe TRBD1 (5 bases). The V gene's germline CDR1 is MNHEY and CDR2 SVGAGI. V was pared by 4 bases and J by 1 base, with 11 bases between. The CDR3 has 16 residues. The DNA of the CDR3 is TGTGCCAGCAGTTCAACCCAGGGTTCTGGGGCCAACGTCCTGACTTTC. This gives the protein CASSSTQGSGANVLTF.

This chain joins TRBV4-1 and TRBJ1-1, with 10 nucleotides matching TRBD1. The CDR3 is 14 residues long. J gave up 11 bases and V 4 bases, and 10 bases lay outside the gene matches. CDR1 and CDR2 (germline): MGHRA, YSYEKL. The CDR3 protein is CASSLGTGDGGAFF. Written as DNA, the CDR3 is TGCGCCAGCAGCCTCGGGACAGGGGATGGTGGGGCTTTCTTT.

This chain connects TRBV2 to TRBJ2-7; D remains unclear. The CDR3 is 11 amino acids. V lost 6 bases and J 4 bases, leaving 7 bases between the germline ends. Germline V gene sequence: CDR1 SNHLY, CDR2 FYNNEI. The CDR3, as DNA: TGTGCCAGCAGCCCTCAGTACGAGCAGTACTTC. It specifies CASSPQYEQYF.

V and J are TRBV27 and TRBJ1-6, with 7 bases aligning to TRBD1. V was clipped by 5 bases and J by 2 bases; unmatched bases: 3. The CDR3 has 15 amino acids. Germline V CDR1 and CDR2: MNHEY, SMNVEV (reference sequence). CDR3 sequence reads: CASSAQGPYNSPLHF. The CDR3 DNA is TGTGCCAGCAGTGCACAGGGGCCCTATAATTCACCCCTCCACTTT.

The chain has TRBV30 and TRBJ1-4, with 10 bases aligning to TRBD1. The germline V gene encodes CDR1 GTSNPN and CDR2 SVGIG (reference sequence). The V gene end was trimmed by 0 bases and the J gene end by 7 bases; junction bases not matched to a gene: 2. The CDR3 spans 14 residues. The chain's CDR3 is CAWSVGTGVEKLFF. The CDR3 DNA reads as TGTGCCTGGAGTGTCGGGACAGGGGTTGAAAAACTGTTTTTT.

The chain employs TRBV6-5 and TRBJ1-1, with D unresolved. There are 13 residues in the CDR3. V was shortened by 7 bases and J by 3 bases, with 12 bases between the two germline ends. CDR1 is MNHEY, CDR2 SVGAGI, per germline. In DNA, the CDR3 is TGTGCCAGCACTCCCGGGGTGGACACTGAAGCTTTCTTT. This gives the protein CASTPGVDTEAFF.

The chain carries TRBV25-1 and TRBJ1-2; weak D call: TRBD1 (5 bases). The CDR3 loop spans 15 amino acids. V was pared by 4 bases and J by 7 bases, with 19 bases between. CDR1 is MGHDK, CDR2 SYGVNS, per germline. CDR3 sequence (DNA): TGTGCCAGCAGTGGCGGCGGTGGAGGGGCAACTGGCTACACCTTC. Protein: CASSGGGGGATGYTF.

V and J are TRBV5-1 and TRBJ1-1; D ambiguous. Germline V CDR1 and CDR2: SGHRS, YFSETQ. The V gene lost 0 bases and the J gene lost 4 bases, with 10 bases spanning the gap. This CDR3 is 14 amino acids long. CDR3 amino acids: CASSLDTGSTEAFF. For the CDR3, the DNA is TGCGCCAGCAGCTTGGATACCGGGAGCACTGAAGCTTTCTTT.